Listed below are T cell receptor beta chains from one sample, sequenced in a study of Ad26.COV2.S vaccination and SARS-CoV-2 variants. Generated by immunoSEQ multiplex PCR, the TCRdb table keeps only in-frame clones and is missing some. The table lists about 440,000 clones, approximately 90% of them singletons. The source was peripheral blood, collected in a trial of Ad26.COV2.S vaccine versus placebo. The receptors come from a person between 18 and 65 years old who received the Ad26.COV2.S COVID-19 vaccine or a placebo. Both conserved end residues are part of each CDR3. The order of the fields is CDR3 DNA, CDR3 protein, V gene, D gene, J gene, clone size. A D gene is named only where the DNA matches it firmly. Clone size, where shown, is once, few, many, or a class for clones that have expanded.

CDR3 DNA: TGCGCCAGCAGCCCGGGACAGCTCTACGAGCAGTACTTC
CDR3 protein: CASSPGQLYEQYF
V gene: TRBV5-1
D gene: TRBD1
J gene: TRBJ2-7
clone size: -

CDR3 DNA: TGTGCCAGCAGTCCGAGGAACCAGGGCCTAAATCAGCCCCAGCATTTT
CDR3 protein: CASSPRNQGLNQPQHF
V gene: TRBV28
D gene: -
J gene: TRBJ1-5
clone size: -

CDR3 DNA: TGTGCCTGGAAGGGACTAGCGGTAAACACCGGGGAGCTGTTTTTT
CDR3 protein: CAWKGLAVNTGELFF
V gene: TRBV30
D gene: TRBD2
J gene: TRBJ2-2
clone size: -

CDR3 DNA: TGCGCCAGCAGCCAAGAATTCGCCGACGAGCAGTACTTC
CDR3 protein: CASSQEFADEQYF
V gene: TRBV4-1
D gene: -
J gene: TRBJ2-7
clone size: -

CDR3 DNA: TGCGCCAGCAGCTTGCAGGGAGGGCCCGGTAACGAGCAGTACTTC
CDR3 protein: CASSLQGGPGNEQYF
V gene: TRBV5-1
D gene: TRBD2
J gene: TRBJ2-7
clone size: -

CDR3 DNA: TGTGCCAGCAGTTTATTGGGGCTAGCGGGAGCAGGGAGGACAGATACGCAGTATTTT
CDR3 protein: CASSLLGLAGAGRTDTQYF
V gene: TRBV27
D gene: TRBD2
J gene: TRBJ2-3
clone size: once

CDR3 DNA: TGTGCCAGCAGTTTCGGAAATGGTGGGAACACTGAAGCTTTCTTT
CDR3 protein: CASSFGNGGNTEAFF
V gene: TRBV27
D gene: -
J gene: TRBJ1-1
clone size: once

CDR3 DNA: TGTGCCAGTAGTATAGCCGCGGGACGCCCCTACGAGCAGTACTTC
CDR3 protein: CASSIAAGRPYEQYF
V gene: TRBV19
D gene: -
J gene: TRBJ2-7
clone size: -

CDR3 DNA: TGTGCCGGCCAGGCCTCAGGGGATCAGCCCCAGCATTTT
CDR3 protein: CAGQASGDQPQHF
V gene: TRBV2
D gene: -
J gene: TRBJ1-5
clone size: -

CDR3 DNA: TGCGCCAGCAGCTTGAATGCGGCGTCCGCCTCTGGAAACACCATATATTTT
CDR3 protein: CASSLNAASASGNTIYF
V gene: TRBV5-1
D gene: -
J gene: TRBJ1-3
clone size: -

CDR3 DNA: TGTGCCAGCAGTCGGGACAGGGGAGAGACCCAGTACTTC
CDR3 protein: CASSRDRGETQYF
V gene: TRBV27
D gene: TRBD1
J gene: TRBJ2-5
clone size: -

CDR3 DNA: TGTGCCAGCAGCGTAGCCCCGGGAGGACTAGCGGGATTTAAGGGCACCGGGGAGCTGTTTTTT
CDR3 protein: CASSVAPGGLAGFKGTGELFF
V gene: TRBV9
D gene: TRBD2
J gene: TRBJ2-2
clone size: -

CDR3 DNA: TGTGCCAGCAGCGGAGCGACAGGGAATAATTCACCCCTCCACTTT
CDR3 protein: CASSGATGNNSPLHF
V gene: TRBV9
D gene: TRBD1
J gene: TRBJ1-6
clone size: -

CDR3 DNA: TGTGCCATCAGTGACCACAGGGGGCCCCAGCATTTT
CDR3 protein: CAISDHRGPQHF
V gene: TRBV10-3
D gene: TRBD1
J gene: TRBJ1-5
clone size: -

CDR3 DNA: TGTGCCAGCAGTCCGCAATCCATACGGGAGCAGTACTTC
CDR3 protein: CASSPQSIREQYF
V gene: TRBV12-3/TRBV12-4
D gene: -
J gene: TRBJ2-7
clone size: -

CDR3 DNA: TGTGCCAGCAGTTACAGACAGGGAGGCACCGGGGAGCTGTTTTTT
CDR3 protein: CASSYRQGGTGELFF
V gene: TRBV6-5
D gene: -
J gene: TRBJ2-2
clone size: -

CDR3 DNA: TGTGCCGCCAGGGGGGGACTCTCCTCCTACGAGCAGTACTTC
CDR3 protein: CAARGGLSSYEQYF
V gene: TRBV6-5
D gene: -
J gene: TRBJ2-7
clone size: -

CDR3 DNA: TGTGCCAGCAGTCGAGGTTTTGAGCAGTTCTTC
CDR3 protein: CASSRGFEQFF
V gene: TRBV28
D gene: -
J gene: TRBJ2-1
clone size: -

CDR3 DNA: TGTGCCAGCAGCTTGGGGCGGACAGGAGGTGAAAAACTGTTTTTT
CDR3 protein: CASSLGRTGGEKLFF
V gene: TRBV5-8
D gene: TRBD1
J gene: TRBJ1-4
clone size: -

CDR3 DNA: TGTGCCAGCTCACCACCCTCTAGCCTAGGAGAGACCCAGTACTTC
CDR3 protein: CASSPPSSLGETQYF
V gene: TRBV18
D gene: -
J gene: TRBJ2-5
clone size: -

CDR3 DNA: TGTGCCAGCAGCTTAGACCATCACGAGCAGTACTTC
CDR3 protein: CASSLDHHEQYF
V gene: TRBV11-3
D gene: -
J gene: TRBJ2-7
clone size: few

CDR3 DNA: TGTGCCAGCAGCGCCGGGACAGCCTATGGCTACACCTTC
CDR3 protein: CASSAGTAYGYTF
V gene: TRBV9
D gene: TRBD1
J gene: TRBJ1-2
clone size: -

CDR3 DNA: TGTGCCAGCAGTTTCCGGACTTCCTATGGCTACACCTTC
CDR3 protein: CASSFRTSYGYTF
V gene: TRBV12-3/TRBV12-4
D gene: -
J gene: TRBJ1-2
clone size: -

CDR3 DNA: TGTGCCAGCAGTTTTCATGAAAAACTGTTTTTT
CDR3 protein: CASSFHEKLFF
V gene: TRBV28
D gene: -
J gene: TRBJ1-4
clone size: -

CDR3 DNA: TGTGCCAGCAGTCAGGGAAGGAGAACTGAAGCTTTCTTT
CDR3 protein: CASSQGRRTEAFF
V gene: TRBV6-5
D gene: -
J gene: TRBJ1-1
clone size: -

CDR3 DNA: TGCGCCAGCAGCCCGGTTCTAGCGGGCTATGAGCAGTTCTTC
CDR3 protein: CASSPVLAGYEQFF
V gene: TRBV4-1
D gene: TRBD2
J gene: TRBJ2-1
clone size: -

CDR3 DNA: TGCAGCGTTGAACCCCGGACAGGGATCTACGAGCAGTACTTC
CDR3 protein: CSVEPRTGIYEQYF
V gene: TRBV29-1
D gene: TRBD1
J gene: TRBJ2-7
clone size: -

CDR3 DNA: TGTGCCAGTAGGGGCGGATATGAAGCTTTCTTT
CDR3 protein: CASRGGYEAFF
V gene: TRBV19
D gene: -
J gene: TRBJ1-1
clone size: -

CDR3 DNA: TGCAGCGTTGGGTCCAGTGACTACGAGCAGTACTTC
CDR3 protein: CSVGSSDYEQYF
V gene: TRBV29-1
D gene: -
J gene: TRBJ2-7
clone size: once

CDR3 DNA: TGCAGCGTATGGACAGAGGGGACTGAAGCTTTCTTT
CDR3 protein: CSVWTEGTEAFF
V gene: TRBV29-1
D gene: -
J gene: TRBJ1-1
clone size: -

CDR3 DNA: TGTGCCAGCAGCCAAGTGCTAGGGGCGGACACTGAAGCTTTCTTT
CDR3 protein: CASSQVLGADTEAFF
V gene: TRBV7-9
D gene: -
J gene: TRBJ1-1
clone size: -

CDR3 DNA: TGTGCCAGCAGTTCATGGACTAGCGGAACAGATACGCAGTATTTT
CDR3 protein: CASSSWTSGTDTQYF
V gene: TRBV28
D gene: TRBD2
J gene: TRBJ2-3
clone size: -

CDR3 DNA: TGTGCCAGCATGGGAGGGGATCGTTCTGCCTACGAGCAGTACTTC
CDR3 protein: CASMGGDRSAYEQYF
V gene: TRBV28
D gene: TRBD2
J gene: TRBJ2-7
clone size: -

CDR3 DNA: TGTGCCAGCAGCCCCGGGGACAGGGCACTTAATGAAAAACTGTTTTTT
CDR3 protein: CASSPGDRALNEKLFF
V gene: TRBV9
D gene: TRBD1
J gene: TRBJ1-4
clone size: -

CDR3 DNA: TGTGCCAGCAGTTTGGGGGGAGGTCAGCCCCAGCATTTT
CDR3 protein: CASSLGGGQPQHF
V gene: TRBV12-3/TRBV12-4
D gene: -
J gene: TRBJ1-5
clone size: -

CDR3 DNA: TGCGCCAGCAAAACAGGGGTTACTCAGCCCCAGCATTTT
CDR3 protein: CASKTGVTQPQHF
V gene: TRBV23-1
D gene: TRBD1
J gene: TRBJ1-5
clone size: -

CDR3 DNA: TGTGCCAGCAGCCGGGGAGCCGGAACACATCAGCCCCAGCATTTT
CDR3 protein: CASSRGAGTHQPQHF
V gene: TRBV7-2
D gene: -
J gene: TRBJ1-5
clone size: -

CDR3 DNA: TGTGCCAGCAGCCTCCGGACAGGCTCTGGGGCCAACGTCCTGACTTTC
CDR3 protein: CASSLRTGSGANVLTF
V gene: TRBV9
D gene: TRBD1
J gene: TRBJ2-6
clone size: -

CDR3 DNA: TGTGCCAGCAGTTGGGGGCCGGGCACCGGGGAGCTGTTTTTT
CDR3 protein: CASSWGPGTGELFF
V gene: TRBV28
D gene: -
J gene: TRBJ2-2
clone size: -

CDR3 DNA: TGTGCCAGCAGTTTGGATAGTCAGCCCCAGCATTTT
CDR3 protein: CASSLDSQPQHF
V gene: TRBV12-3/TRBV12-4
D gene: -
J gene: TRBJ1-5
clone size: -

CDR3 DNA: TGTGCCAGCGAGCTCGAGTCGGGAGGGCCCCATGAGCAGTTCTTC
CDR3 protein: CASELESGGPHEQFF
V gene: TRBV6-5
D gene: TRBD2
J gene: TRBJ2-1
clone size: -

CDR3 DNA: TGTGCCAGCGGGGGACAGGGGGCCCCTGAAGCTTTCTTT
CDR3 protein: CASGGQGAPEAFF
V gene: TRBV5-5
D gene: TRBD1
J gene: TRBJ1-1
clone size: -

CDR3 DNA: TGTGCCAGCAGCTTAGCCCCGGGCCGTGAGCAGTTCTTC
CDR3 protein: CASSLAPGREQFF
V gene: TRBV7-2
D gene: -
J gene: TRBJ2-1
clone size: few

CDR3 DNA: TGTGCCAGCAGGACTGGACAGAACACTGAAGCTTTCTTT
CDR3 protein: CASRTGQNTEAFF
V gene: TRBV2
D gene: -
J gene: TRBJ1-1
clone size: -

CDR3 DNA: TGTGCCAGCAGTGAGAGGTCTGGGGCCAACGTCCTGACTTTC
CDR3 protein: CASSERSGANVLTF
V gene: TRBV6-1
D gene: -
J gene: TRBJ2-6
clone size: -

CDR3 DNA: TGTGCCAGCAGCCCCGGACAGGGAGGTTCACCCCTCCACTTT
CDR3 protein: CASSPGQGGSPLHF
V gene: TRBV5-4
D gene: TRBD1
J gene: TRBJ1-6
clone size: -

CDR3 DNA: TGTGCCAGCACCAAGGGGAGAGGGCGAACAGATACGCAGTATTTT
CDR3 protein: CASTKGRGRTDTQYF
V gene: TRBV7-2
D gene: -
J gene: TRBJ2-3
clone size: -

CDR3 DNA: TGTGCCAGCAGCTTTGCAGGGGCCGTTGACGAGCAGTACTTC
CDR3 protein: CASSFAGAVDEQYF
V gene: TRBV11-1
D gene: -
J gene: TRBJ2-7
clone size: -

CDR3 DNA: TGTGCCAGCAGCCAAGAGGGAGGGACAGGGAGAAATCAGCCCCAGCATTTT
CDR3 protein: CASSQEGGTGRNQPQHF
V gene: TRBV4-2
D gene: TRBD1
J gene: TRBJ1-5
clone size: -

CDR3 DNA: TGCAGCGTTGAAAAGGACAATATCTACGAGCAGTACTTC
CDR3 protein: CSVEKDNIYEQYF
V gene: TRBV29-1
D gene: -
J gene: TRBJ2-7
clone size: -

CDR3 DNA: TGCAGTGCTAGTCTGTGGCAAAAGAACACCGGGGAGCTGTTTTTT
CDR3 protein: CSASLWQKNTGELFF
V gene: TRBV20-1
D gene: -
J gene: TRBJ2-2
clone size: -

CDR3 DNA: TGTGCCAGCAGTGAAATCACCAATACGCAGTATTTT
CDR3 protein: CASSEITNTQYF
V gene: TRBV2
D gene: -
J gene: TRBJ2-3
clone size: -

CDR3 DNA: TGTGCCAGCAGACTACAGGGGAAACAGCCCCAGCATTTT
CDR3 protein: CASRLQGKQPQHF
V gene: TRBV6-6
D gene: TRBD1
J gene: TRBJ1-5
clone size: -

CDR3 DNA: TGTGCCTGGAGTGTACGTCAGACAGGGAACTATGGCTACACCTTC
CDR3 protein: CAWSVRQTGNYGYTF
V gene: TRBV30
D gene: TRBD1
J gene: TRBJ1-2
clone size: once

CDR3 DNA: TGCAGTGCTAGTAATTCGCTATTCTTACTTACAGAAGAGACCCAGTACTTC
CDR3 protein: CSASNSLFLLTEETQYF
V gene: TRBV20-1
D gene: -
J gene: TRBJ2-5
clone size: -

CDR3 DNA: TGTGCCAGCAGCTCTTCCGGGACTAGCGGGGGCCCCGGTTACGAGCAGTACTTC
CDR3 protein: CASSSSGTSGGPGYEQYF
V gene: TRBV7-2
D gene: TRBD2
J gene: TRBJ2-7
clone size: -

CDR3 DNA: TGTGCCAGCAGCCCGGGACAAAGCAATCAGCCCCAGCATTTT
CDR3 protein: CASSPGQSNQPQHF
V gene: TRBV6-6
D gene: -
J gene: TRBJ1-5
clone size: few

CDR3 DNA: TGTGCCTGGAGTGTAGGAGCGGGAGGAGGAGAGACCCAGTACTTC
CDR3 protein: CAWSVGAGGGETQYF
V gene: TRBV30
D gene: TRBD2
J gene: TRBJ2-5
clone size: -

CDR3 DNA: TGTGCCAGCAGCCAAGAGTCAGGGGGCAATCAGCCCCAGCATTTT
CDR3 protein: CASSQESGGNQPQHF
V gene: TRBV4-2
D gene: -
J gene: TRBJ1-5
clone size: -

CDR3 DNA: TGTGCCAGCAGTGAATTCGCCAATGTCGGTGAGCAGTACTTC
CDR3 protein: CASSEFANVGEQYF
V gene: TRBV25-1
D gene: -
J gene: TRBJ2-7
clone size: -